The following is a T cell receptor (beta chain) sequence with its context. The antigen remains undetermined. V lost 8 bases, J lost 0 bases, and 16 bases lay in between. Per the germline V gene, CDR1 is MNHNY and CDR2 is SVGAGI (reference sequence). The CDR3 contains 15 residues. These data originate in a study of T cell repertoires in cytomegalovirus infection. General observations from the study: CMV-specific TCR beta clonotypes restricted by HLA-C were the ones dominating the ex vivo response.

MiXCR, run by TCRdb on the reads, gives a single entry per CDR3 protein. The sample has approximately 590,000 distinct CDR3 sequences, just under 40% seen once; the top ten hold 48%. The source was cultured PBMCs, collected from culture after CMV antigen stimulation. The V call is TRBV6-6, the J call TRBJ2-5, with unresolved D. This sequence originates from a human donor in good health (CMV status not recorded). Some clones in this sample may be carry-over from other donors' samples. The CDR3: CASGITLPYQETQYF. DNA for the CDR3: TGTGCCAGCGGAATTACGTTGCCGTACCAAGAGACCCAGTACTTC.